The source of this TCR beta chain is a study of blood T cell repertoires in COVID-19. Study overall: T cells, B-cell-depleted T cells, or PBMCs supplied cDNA or gDNA.

J lost 2 bases, V lost 4 bases, and 8 bases had no gene match. Germline V gives CDR1 SGHRS, CDR2 YFSETQ. This CDR3 has 15 amino acids. Per the authors' pipeline: Reference gene primers were amplified, and this amplification served to estimate nucleated cell counts. TCRdb keeps only in-frame clones here, not all; method: immunoSEQ multiplex PCR. D and trimming were read from the DNA, whereas the V and J calls and clone size are those reported in that table. The table has tens of thousands of clones, 85% seen once. The V call is TRBV5-1, the J call TRBJ2-5; TRBD2 matches 7 bases. Sequencing used peripheral blood. This TCR came from a human donor in a cohort sampled during active COVID-19. In DNA form, the CDR3 reads TGCGCCAGCAGCCCGGTCGGGACTATTCAAGAGACCCAGTACTTC. This translates into CASSPVGTIQETQYF.